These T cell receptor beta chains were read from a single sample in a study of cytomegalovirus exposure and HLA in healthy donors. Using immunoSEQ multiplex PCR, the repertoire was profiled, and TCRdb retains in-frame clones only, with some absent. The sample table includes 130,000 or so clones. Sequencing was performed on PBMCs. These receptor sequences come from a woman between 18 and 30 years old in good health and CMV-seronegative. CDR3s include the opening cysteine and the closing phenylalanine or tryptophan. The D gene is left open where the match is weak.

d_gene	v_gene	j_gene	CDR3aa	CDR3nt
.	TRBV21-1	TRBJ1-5	CASSTARQGSNQPQHF	TGTGCCAGCAGCACAGCCAGACAGGGTAGCAATCAGCCCCAGCATTTT
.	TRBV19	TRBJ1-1	CASSTGTTEAFF	TGTGCCAGTTCGACCGGGACAACTGAAGCTTTCTTT
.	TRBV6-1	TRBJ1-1	CASTRPSGGTEAFF	TGTGCCAGCACGCGCCCCTCGGGGGGAACTGAAGCTTTCTTT
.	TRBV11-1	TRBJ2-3	CASSQGTKVTDTQYF	TGTGCCAGCAGCCAGGGGACTAAGGTTACAGATACGCAGTATTTT
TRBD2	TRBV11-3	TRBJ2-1	CASSLDQAGTKSYNEQFF	TGTGCCAGCAGCTTAGATCAAGCCGGGACTAAATCCTACAATGAGCAGTTCTTC
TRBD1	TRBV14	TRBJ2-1	CASRPKGAVSSYNEQFF	TGTGCCAGCAGGCCTAAGGGGGCGGTTAGCTCCTACAATGAGCAGTTCTTC
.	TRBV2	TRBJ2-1	CASSDGLGLEQFF	TGTGCCAGCAGTGACGGTCTAGGTCTCGAGCAGTTCTTC
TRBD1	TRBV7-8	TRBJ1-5	CASSLAGARGRVDQPQHF	TGTGCCAGCAGCTTAGCGGGTGCCAGGGGGCGCGTCGATCAGCCCCAGCATTTT
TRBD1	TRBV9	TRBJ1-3	CASSAGDRAGNTIYF	TGTGCCAGCAGCGCCGGGGACAGGGCTGGAAACACCATATATTTT
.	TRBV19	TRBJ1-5	CASNDPGRNNQPQHF	TGTGCCAGTAACGACCCGGGGAGGAACAATCAGCCCCAGCATTTT
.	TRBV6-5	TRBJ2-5	CASRTAGYQETQYF	TGTGCCAGCCGAACGGCAGGGTACCAAGAGACCCAGTACTTC
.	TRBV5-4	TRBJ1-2	CASSTPRQGSYGYTF	TGTGCCAGCAGCACCCCTCGCCAGGGGAGCTATGGCTACACCTTC
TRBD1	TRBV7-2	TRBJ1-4	CASSLGGTGGNEKLFF	TGTGCCAGCAGCTTAGGGGGGACAGGGGGAAATGAAAAACTGTTTTTT
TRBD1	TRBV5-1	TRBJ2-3	CASSVTGSEDTQYF	TGCGCCAGCAGCGTGACAGGGAGCGAGGATACGCAGTATTTT
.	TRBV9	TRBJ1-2	CASSVNGVGSEGYTF	TGTGCCAGCAGCGTAAACGGGGTGGGGAGTGAGGGCTACACCTTC
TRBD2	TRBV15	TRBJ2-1	CATHAGGPYNEQFF	TGTGCCACCCATGCGGGAGGGCCTTACAATGAGCAGTTCTTC
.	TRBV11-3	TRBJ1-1	CASSLSGGVSEAFF	TGTGCCAGCAGCCTTTCCGGGGGGGTTTCTGAAGCTTTCTTT
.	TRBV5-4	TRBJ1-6	CASSLVGGSPLHF	TGTGCCAGCAGCTTGGTTGGGGGCTCACCCCTCCACTTT
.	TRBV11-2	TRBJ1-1	CASSSKNTEAFF	TGTGCCAGCAGCTCCAAGAACACTGAAGCTTTCTTT